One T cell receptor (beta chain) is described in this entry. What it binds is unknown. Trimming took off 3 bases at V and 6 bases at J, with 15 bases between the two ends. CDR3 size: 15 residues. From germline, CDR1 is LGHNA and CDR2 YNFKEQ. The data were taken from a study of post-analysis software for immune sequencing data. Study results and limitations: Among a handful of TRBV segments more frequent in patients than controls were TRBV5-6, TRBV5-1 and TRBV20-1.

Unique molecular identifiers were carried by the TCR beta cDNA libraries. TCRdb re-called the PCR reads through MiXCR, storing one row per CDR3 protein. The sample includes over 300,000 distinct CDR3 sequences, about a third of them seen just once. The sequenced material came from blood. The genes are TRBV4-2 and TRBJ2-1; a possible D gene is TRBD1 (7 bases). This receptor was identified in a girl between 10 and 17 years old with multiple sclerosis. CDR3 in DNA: TGTGCCAGCAGCCAGGCAGGGGGGCGCGGCAATGAGCAGTTCTTC. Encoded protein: CASSQAGGRGNEQFF.